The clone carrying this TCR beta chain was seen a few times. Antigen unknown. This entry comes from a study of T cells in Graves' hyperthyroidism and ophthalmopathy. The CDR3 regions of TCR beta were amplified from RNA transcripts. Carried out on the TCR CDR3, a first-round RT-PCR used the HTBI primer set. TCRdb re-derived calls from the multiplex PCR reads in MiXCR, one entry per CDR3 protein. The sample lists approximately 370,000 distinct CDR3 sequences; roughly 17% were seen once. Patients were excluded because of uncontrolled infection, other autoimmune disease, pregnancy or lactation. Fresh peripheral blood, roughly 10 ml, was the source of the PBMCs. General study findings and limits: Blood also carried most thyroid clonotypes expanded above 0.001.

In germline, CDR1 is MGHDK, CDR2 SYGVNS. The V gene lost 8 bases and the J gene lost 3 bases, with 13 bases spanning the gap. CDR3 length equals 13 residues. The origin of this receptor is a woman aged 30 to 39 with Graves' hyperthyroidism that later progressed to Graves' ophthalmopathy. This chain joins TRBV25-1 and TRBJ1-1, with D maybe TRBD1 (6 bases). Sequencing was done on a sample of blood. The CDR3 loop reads CASGRGGYTEAFF. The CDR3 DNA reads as TGTGCCAGCGGGAGGGGGGGGTACACTGAAGCTTTCTTT.